This passage covers 25 T cell receptor beta chains from one sample sequenced in a study of blood T cells in healthy people across ages (dated by TCRdb to about 2015). The library was obtained by 5' RACE. The data were produced on an Illumina HiSeq 2500. The second PCR ran for about 7 to 11 cycles and used a J-beta primer mix along with a sample-barcoded 5' primer. The raw public data were reprocessed by TCRdb itself: fastp quality trimming at Q25, MiXCR clonotype calling, in-frame beta chains only. Entries are consolidated by CDR3 protein sequence, retaining the most common genes and DNA. This sample gives approximately 1.5 million distinct CDR3 sequences in total; roughly 32% of them show up just once. The ten most abundant clones make up roughly 12% of the sample. The sequenced sample consisted of blood. These receptors all come from a woman in her thirties in good health.

The CDR3 coding sequence is TGTGCCAGCAGCTTAAGTAGTCCGGGGGCTGGCGGGGCCCAGTACTTC. This translates into CASSLSSPGAGGAQYF. The chain has TRBV7-2 and TRBJ2-5; the D call may be TRBD1 or TRBD2 (6 bases each). The CDR3 length is 16 residues. In germline, CDR1 is SGHTA, CDR2 FQGNSA. Trimming removed 2 bases at V and 9 bases at J, with 22 bases between.

To note about this clonotype: A much larger clone differs from this one at a single base, so this may be a read error. The genes are TRBV29-1 and TRBJ2-1; D is perhaps TRBD2 (5 bases). The CDR3 length is 17 residues. V lost 0 bases, J lost 4 bases, and 19 bases lay in between. Germline V gene sequence: CDR1 SQVTM, CDR2 ANQGSEA. The DNA for the CDR3 is TGCAGCGTTGAAGATATAGTGGGAGTCCCAAAATACAATGAGCAGTTCTTC. The encoded protein is CSVEDIVGVPKYNEQFF.

The CDR3 coding sequence is TGTGCCAGCAGTTCGTCCCGGATAACTAACTATGGCTACACCTTC. Its protein is CASSSSRITNYGYTF. This chain joins TRBV6-2 or TRBV6-3 and TRBJ1-2; D call uncertain. V lost 4 bases and J 0 bases, leaving 12 bases between the germline ends. The CDR3 totals 15 residues. Germline V lookup: CDR1 MNHEY, CDR2 SVGEGT.

The rearrangement uses TRBV15 and TRBJ2-7; TRBD1 matches 7 bases. V gave up 1 base and J gave up 4 bases; unmatched junction bases: 7. The CDR3 sequence is 15 residues long. The germline V gene encodes CDR1 LNHNV and CDR2 YYDKDF (reference sequence). This CDR3 is CATSRADRVVYEQYF. The CDR3 DNA follows: TGTGCCACCAGCAGAGCCGACAGGGTCGTTTACGAGCAGTACTTC.

V is TRBV27 and J is TRBJ2-7; D is undetermined. The J call is in doubt because the DNA end fits TRBJ2-5 better. Per germline, CDR1 MNHEY and CDR2 SMNVEV (reference sequence). The CDR3 runs 13 residues. The CDR3 DNA reads as TGTGCCAGCAGTTTTAAAGCTTGGGAGACCCAGTACTTC. Its translation is CASSFKAWETQYF.

The sample holds a few counts of this clonotype. The V call is TRBV20-1, the J call TRBJ2-3; no reliable D call. Germline CDR1 and CDR2: DFQATT and SNEGSKA (reference sequence). Trimming pared 0 bases from V and 0 bases from J, leaving 13 bases between. The CDR3 spans 16 residues. The CDR3 sequence is CSARDFQSISTDTQYF. The CDR3, as DNA: TGCAGTGCTAGAGATTTTCAGTCGATCAGCACAGATACGCAGTATTTT.

This sequence joins TRBV6-6 and TRBJ2-3, with D perhaps TRBD1 (5 bases). Germline-derived CDR1 and CDR2 are MNHNY and SVGAGI (reference sequence). The CDR3 spans 14 residues. Trimming stripped 6 bases from V and 2 bases from J, with 12 bases between. CDR3: CASRTVFNTDTQYF. The CDR3 DNA reads as TGTGCCAGCAGGACAGTATTTAACACAGATACGCAGTATTTT.

The CDR3 DNA reads TGTGCCAGTTGGGACGGGTTTCAAGAGACCCAGTACTTC. Translation: CASWDGFQETQYF. This chain joins TRBV19 and TRBJ2-5, with D perhaps TRBD1 or TRBD2 (5 bases each). This CDR3 contains 13 residues. V was shortened by 8 bases and J by 2 bases, with 12 bases between the two germline ends. Germline assignment: CDR1 LNHDA and CDR2 SQIVND (reference sequence).

The rearrangement links TRBV20-1 to TRBJ2-1, with 11 bases lining up with TRBD2. The trim removed 8 bases at V and 2 bases at J, leaving 20 bases unmatched. The CDR3 runs to 19 residues. The germline V gene has CDR1 DFQATT and CDR2 SNEGSKA (reference sequence). The CDR3 sequence: CSTRGLLAGGQSTYNEQFF. The CDR3 DNA sequence: TGCAGTACAAGAGGTCTGCTAGCGGGGGGCCAATCAACCTACAATGAGCAGTTCTTC.

This clonotype was picked up a small number of times. This chain links TRBV5-1 with TRBJ2-5; 8 nucleotides align to TRBD1. Germline loops: CDR1 SGHRS, CDR2 YFSETQ. The CDR3 is 14 residues long. V dropped 4 bases and J dropped 5; count of bases not matched to a gene: 7. The CDR3 nucleotides read TGCGCCAGCAGCCCCGACAGGGGTTGGGAGACCCAGTACTTC. Its protein product is CASSPDRGWETQYF.

With respect to this clonotype: One junction end does not reproduce the germline sequence, and a read error may be involved. V and J are TRBV10-3 and TRBJ2-3; D perhaps matches TRBD1 (5 bases). Germline assignment: CDR1 ENHRY and CDR2 SYGVKD. The CDR3 spans 13 residues. The CDR3: CAISGDSTGTQYF. As DNA, the CDR3 is TGTGCCATCAGCGGTGACAGCACAGGTACGCAGTATTTT.

This clonotype was recorded a few times. This sequence joins TRBV29-1 and TRBJ1-1; D uncertain. This CDR3 is built from 14 residues. V was trimmed by 4 bases and J by 0 bases, leaving 12 bases between them. The germline gives CDR1 SQVTM, CDR2 ANQGSEA. The CDR3 DNA sequence: TGCAGCGTTGTAAAGGGAATGATGAACACTGAAGCTTTCTTT. Translated: CSVVKGMMNTEAFF.

This rearrangement joins TRBV7-8 to TRBJ2-1, with TRBD2 matching over 11 bases. The CDR3 has 19 residues. After removal of 5 bases from V and 3 bases from J, the junction contained 15 bases not matched to a gene. The germline V gene has CDR1 SGHVS and CDR2 FQNEAQ. For the CDR3, the DNA is TGTGCCAGCAGCCTTGGGGGGGTAAGACTAGCGGGGCACTACAATGAGCAGTTCTTC. It yields the protein CASSLGGVRLAGHYNEQFF.

A few counts support this clonotype. This chain uses TRBV27 with TRBJ2-7; TRBD2 might be the D (5 bases). CDR1 is MNHEY, CDR2 SMNVEV, per germline (reference sequence). Trimming stripped 5 bases from V and 0 bases from J, with 17 bases between. This CDR3 has 16 amino acids. In DNA, the CDR3 is TGTGCCAGCAGTCCTTCTCGGGGAACCAACTCCTACGAGCAGTACTTC. Its protein product is CASSPSRGTNSYEQYF.

CDR3 in amino acids: CASSYKGGETQYF. The CDR3 nucleotides are TGTGCCAGCAGTTATAAGGGGGGCGAGACCCAGTACTTC. The chain joins TRBV6-6 to TRBJ2-5; perhaps D is TRBD1 or TRBD2 (6 bases each). This CDR3 has 13 amino acids. V gave up 3 bases and J gave up 5 bases, with 10 bases separating them. The germline CDR1 and CDR2 sequences are MNHNY and SVGAGI (reference sequence).

As concerns this clonotype: An end of the junction does not agree with germline; a read error may underlie this. The rearrangement uses TRBV30 and TRBJ2-7; 13 bases align to TRBD2. The CDR3 has 15 amino acids. Germline-derived CDR1 and CDR2 are GTSNPN and SVGIG (reference sequence). The CDR3 sequence: CAWSLGLAGAYGQYF. CDR3 nucleotides: TGTGCCTGGAGTTTAGGACTAGCGGGAGCCTACGGGCAGTACTTC.

The J gene is TRBJ1-4, the V gene TRBV28; D ambiguous. Germline lookup yields CDR1 MDHEN and CDR2 SYDVKM. V was shortened by 6 bases and J by 3 bases, with 11 bases between the two germline ends. The CDR3 length is 14 residues. CDR3 sequence (DNA): TGTGCCAGCAGAACCGGCAGGTCTAATGAAAAACTGTTTTTT. Encoded protein: CASRTGRSNEKLFF.

Only a few counts were recorded for this clonotype. The CDR3 spells CASSRDTRRDEQYF. CDR3 sequence (DNA): TGTGCCAGCAGCCGGGACACAAGAAGGGACGAGCAGTACTTC. The chain couples TRBV9 to TRBJ2-4; tentatively, D is TRBD1 (6 bases). The J call is doubtful: the DNA matches TRBJ2-7 better. Per the germline V gene, CDR1 is SGDLS and CDR2 is YYNGEE. This CDR3 contains 14 residues.

There are a few counts of this clonotype. The V call is TRBV3-1, the J call TRBJ2-7; weak D call: TRBD1 (5 bases). From germline, CDR1 is LGHDT and CDR2 YNNKEL (reference sequence). This CDR3 spans 13 amino acids. V dropped 5 bases and J dropped 4 bases, with 12 bases sitting between them. The CDR3 nucleotides are TGTGCCAGCAGCGAGGACATTGGATACGAGCAGTACTTC. Translated: CASSEDIGYEQYF.

This clonotype was counted once. The junction departs from germline at one end; a sequencing error may be responsible. The rearrangement joins TRBV5-1 to TRBJ2-3, with D uncertain. CDR1 and CDR2 (germline): SGHRS, YFSETQ. There are 14 residues in the CDR3. The CDR3 loop reads CTSSLVGIGDTQYF. The CDR3 nucleotides are TGCACCAGCAGCTTGGTTGGGATAGGAGATACGCAGTATTTT.

The chain uses TRBV3-1 and TRBJ2-2; a weak D match, TRBD2 (5 bases). Germline CDR1 reads LGHDT; CDR2 reads YNNKEL (reference sequence). V lost 2 bases, J lost 6 bases, and 16 bases lay in between. The length of the CDR3 is 16 residues. CDR3 sequence: CASSQSPGIGAGELFF. The CDR3 nucleotides read TGTGCCAGCAGCCAAAGCCCGGGGATCGGGGCCGGGGAGCTGTTTTTT.

The rearrangement joins TRBV12-3 or TRBV12-4 to TRBJ1-1; D is perhaps TRBD1 (6 bases). This CDR3 has 14 amino acids. V lost 6 bases and J 3 bases, leaving 14 bases between the germline ends. DNA of the CDR3: TGTGCCAGCAGGGGGGCGGATTTAGACACTGAAGCTTTCTTT. This gives the protein CASRGADLDTEAFF.

The chain uses TRBV20-1 and TRBJ1-2; D gene ambiguous. CDR1 DFQATT and CDR2 SNEGSKA come from the germline V gene (reference sequence). V was shortened by 5 bases and J by 7 bases, with 11 bases between the two germline ends. This CDR3 is 11 amino acids long. The CDR3 DNA follows: TGCAGTGCTGTCGACTCTGGTGGCTACACCTTC. It yields the protein CSAVDSGGYTF.

The genes are TRBV20-1 and TRBJ2-1; TRBD1 or TRBD2 may be the D gene (5 bases each). The length of the CDR3 is 13 residues. With 7 bases removed from V and 5 bases from J, the gap between germline ends came to 15 bases. Germline assignment: CDR1 DFQATT and CDR2 SNEGSKA (reference sequence). The CDR3 here is CSVGDHKNNEQFF. CDR3 coding DNA: TGCAGTGTTGGGGACCACAAAAACAATGAGCAGTTCTTC.

This chain joins TRBV7-3 and TRBJ1-1, with TRBD1 matching 7 bases. V dropped 1 base and J dropped 4; count of bases not matched to a gene: 3. CDR1 and CDR2 (germline): SGHTA, FQGTGA. The length of the CDR3 is 14 residues. The CDR3 DNA sequence: TGTGCCAGCAGCTTAAGTACAGGGGCCACTGAAGCTTTCTTT. This translates into CASSLSTGATEAFF.